This passage covers 19 T cell receptor beta chains from one sample sequenced in a study of response to subunit inactivated influenza vaccine. One entry per CDR3 protein results from TCRdb running MiXCR on the RT-PCR reads. The sample has just over 300,000 distinct CDR3 sequences, 21% seen once. Source: PBMCs from blood, taken about 20 months after vaccination. These receptors were collected from a man between 45 and 75 years old who received an inactivated influenza vaccine.

This clonotype was observed a few times. The chain has TRBV9 and TRBJ2-1, with 9 positions matching TRBD2. Germline lookup yields CDR1 SGDLS and CDR2 YYNGEE. Trimming at V came to 3 bases and at J to 4 bases, leaving 8 bases not matched to a gene. This CDR3 has 16 residues. This CDR3 reads CASSGPSSGKYNEQFF. CDR3 bases: TGTGCCAGCAGCGGACCCTCTAGCGGGAAGTACAATGAGCAGTTCTTC.

This clonotype was observed many times. The chain joins TRBV10-2 to TRBJ2-1, with 7 bases lining up with TRBD1. V dropped 6 bases and J dropped 5; count of bases not matched to a gene: 10. The CDR3 has 15 residues. CDR1 is WSHSY and CDR2 is SAAADI in the germline V gene. CDR3 nucleotides: TGCGCCAGCAGAAGAAGGGGGCTAGCCCACAATGAGCAGTTCTTC. Its translation is CASRRRGLAHNEQFF.

This clonotype was found a few times. V usage is TRBV19 and J usage is TRBJ1-2; D is uncertain. The CDR3 extends over 13 amino acids. Germline CDR1 reads LNHDA; CDR2 reads SQIVND (reference sequence). The V gene lost 3 bases and the J gene lost 8 bases, with 13 bases spanning the gap. CDR3 nucleotide sequence: TGTGCCAGTAGTATGTCGAAAGGGTTCGGCTACACCTTC. This translates into CASSMSKGFGYTF.

This clonotype has more than one count but fewer than ten. The J gene is TRBJ2-7, the V gene TRBV28; D remains unclear. Germline V gene data show CDR1 as MDHEN and CDR2 as SYDVKM. The CDR3 spans 16 residues. Trimming left V 1 base short and J 2 bases short, with 15 bases between. CDR3 region: CASSLFGGGPTYEQYF. The CDR3 bases are TGTGCCAGCAGTTTATTTGGCGGCGGACCGACCTACGAGCAGTACTTC.

The V gene is TRBV7-2, the J gene TRBJ1-4; a possible D gene is TRBD1 (5 bases). Germline V lookup: CDR1 SGHTA, CDR2 FQGNSA. The V gene lost 2 bases and the J gene lost 7 bases, with 14 bases spanning the gap. The CDR3 is 15 residues long. CDR3 region: CASSLTAGLIEKLFF. Here the CDR3 DNA reads TGTGCCAGCAGCTTAACGGCAGGGCTCATTGAAAAACTGTTTTTT. The full variable domain, completed using reference TRBV7-2 and TRBJ1-4, is GAGVSQSPSNKVTEKGKDVELRCDPISGHTALYWYRQSLGQGLEFLIYFQGNSAPDKSGLPSDRFSAERTGGSVSTLTIQRTQQEDSAVYLCASSLTAGLIEKLFFGSGTQLSVL.

This clonotype has a handful of counts. The chain combines TRBV4-1 with TRBJ2-6, with D hard to call. V shed 0 bases and J shed 4 bases, with 4 bases lying between them. The CDR3 contains 14 residues. Germline-derived CDR1 and CDR2 are MGHRA and YSYEKL. The CDR3 reads CASSQERGANVLTF. The CDR3 DNA follows: TGCGCCAGCAGCCAAGAACGGGGGGCCAACGTCCTGACTTTC.

The table lists this clonotype with many counts. This sequence joins TRBV29-1 and TRBJ2-1; the D is unclear. Per germline, CDR1 SQVTM and CDR2 ANQGSEA. CDR3 length: 13 residues. V was shortened by 3 bases and J by 8 bases, with 14 bases between the two germline ends. The chain's CDR3 is CSVEDPPNDEQFF. The CDR3 coding sequence is TGCAGCGTTGAGGACCCACCCAACGATGAGCAGTTCTTC.

This clonotype was seen only a few times. The CDR3 DNA reads as TGCGCCAGCAGCCAAGGATGGTTTTTATCTAACTATGGCTACACCTTC. Encoded protein: CASSQGWFLSNYGYTF. The chain has TRBV4-1 and TRBJ1-2; no firm D call. The V end lost 1 base, the J end lost 0 bases, and 12 bases lay between the germline ends. Germline CDR1 reads MGHRA; CDR2 reads YSYEKL. CDR3 size: 16 residues.

Many counts were recorded for this clonotype. In DNA, the CDR3 is TGTGCCAGCAGCTTCGGACAGGGGATCAATGAAAAACTGTTTTTT. Amino acid sequence: CASSFGQGINEKLFF. The gene calls are TRBV7-9 and TRBJ1-4; 9 bases align to TRBD1. V trimming: 3 bases; J trimming: 5 bases; junction bases outside the gene matches: 4. The CDR3 is 15 amino acids. CDR1 SEHNR and CDR2 FQNEAQ come from the germline V gene (reference sequence). Using reference TRBV7-9 and TRBJ1-4 for the parts outside the CDR3, the full variable domain is DTGVSQNPRHKITKRGQNVTFRCDPISEHNRLYWYRQTLGQGPEFLTYFQNEAQLEKSRLLSDRFSAERPKGSFSTLEIQRTEQGDSAMYLCASSFGQGINEKLFFGSGTQLSVL.

The chain carries TRBV6-2 or TRBV6-3 and TRBJ1-5; D is unclear. This CDR3 comprises 13 residues. The V gene's germline CDR1 is MNHEY and CDR2 SVGEGT. V was clipped by 7 bases and J by 4 bases, with 11 bases between them. CDR3 residues: CASTLLDNQPQHF. DNA for the CDR3: TGTGCCAGCACCCTGCTGGATAATCAGCCCCAGCATTTT.

This chain joins TRBV6-5 and TRBJ2-7; TRBD1 matches 7 bases. The CDR3 has 14 amino acids. V gave up 2 bases and J gave up 3 bases; unmatched junction bases: 4. CDR1 and CDR2 (germline): MNHEY, SVGAGI. CDR3 amino acids: CASSYGAGGYEQYF. The CDR3 nucleotides are TGTGCCAGCAGTTACGGGGCAGGGGGCTACGAGCAGTACTTC.

The chain combines TRBV20-1 with TRBJ2-7; D gene unclear. The CDR3 length is 13 residues. Germline CDR1 and CDR2: DFQATT and SNEGSKA (reference sequence). Trimming shortened V by 0 bases and J by 0 bases, and 6 bases separated the two germline ends. CDR3 DNA: TGCAGTGCTAGAGACAGTCGCTCCTACGAGCAGTACTTC. The encoded protein is CSARDSRSYEQYF.

The V call is TRBV7-8, the J call TRBJ1-5; D is perhaps TRBD1 (5 bases). V dropped 2 bases and J dropped 7 bases, with 15 bases sitting between them. The CDR3 is 15 amino acids. Germline CDR1 SGHVS, CDR2 FQNEAQ. CDR3 nucleotide sequence: TGTGCCAGCAGCTTAAGTCGACAGAGGGAACAGCCCCAGCATTTT. This gives the protein CASSLSRQREQPQHF.

The chain uses TRBV20-1 and TRBJ1-1, with D tentatively TRBD1 (5 bases). Trimming left V 3 bases short and J 2 bases short, with 16 bases between. This CDR3 is built from 15 residues. Germline V gene data show CDR1 as DFQATT and CDR2 as SNEGSKA (reference sequence). The chain's CDR3 is CSASPSGGVNTEAFF. The CDR3 DNA reads as TGCAGTGCTAGCCCCTCGGGGGGGGTCAACACTGAAGCTTTCTTT.

This clonotype was recorded a few times. The chain couples TRBV6-1 to TRBJ2-5; 7 bases map to TRBD2. Losses at the gene ends were 2 bases for V and 5 bases for J; bases not matched to a gene: 8. Germline V gene sequence: CDR1 MNHNS, CDR2 SASEGT. This CDR3 is built from 15 residues. Here the CDR3 reads CASSERSLARETQYF. CDR3 DNA: TGTGCCAGCAGTGAAAGGTCACTAGCGAGGGAGACCCAGTACTTC.

This clonotype was observed a few times. The J gene is TRBJ1-4, the V gene TRBV20-1, with 8 bases identical to TRBD1. Germline loops: CDR1 DFQATT, CDR2 SNEGSKA (reference sequence). The V segment lost 1 base and the J segment 10 bases; nucleotides outside the gene matches: 8. This CDR3 spans 14 amino acids. In nucleotides, the CDR3 is TGCAGTGCTAGAGCTCCGGACAGGGAGGGAAAACTGTTTTTT. This encodes CSARAPDREGKLFF.

This clonotype has only a few counts. CDR3 DNA sequence: TGCGCCAGCAGCTTGGCCGGAGGGACAGCCTACGAGCAGTACTTC. It codes for CASSLAGGTAYEQYF. The V gene is TRBV5-1, the J gene TRBJ2-7; maybe TRBD1 (7 bases). The CDR3 length is 15 residues. The germline gives CDR1 SGHRS, CDR2 YFSETQ. With 0 bases removed from V and 2 bases from J, the gap between germline ends came to 12 bases.

This clonotype was detected a few times. The V gene is TRBV29-1, the J gene TRBJ2-7; 7 bases agree with TRBD1. The CDR3 length is 15 residues. Germline assignment: CDR1 SQVTM and CDR2 ANQGSEA. Unmatched junction bases numbered 11, after V lost 3 bases and J lost 3 bases. The CDR3 DNA follows: TGCAGCGTTGACATCCCGAAGGGGGCGCACTACGAGCAGTACTTC. As protein: CSVDIPKGAHYEQYF.

This sequence joins TRBV20-1 and TRBJ1-2, with unresolved D. The germline V gene has CDR1 DFQATT and CDR2 SNEGSKA (reference sequence). Trimming stripped 6 bases from V and 10 bases from J, with 12 bases between. This CDR3 comprises 10 residues. Written as DNA, the CDR3 is TGCAGTGCCAAGACTCCAACCTACACCTTC. It translates to CSAKTPTYTF.